Shown below are 26 T cell receptor beta chains from a single sample sequenced in a study of T cell repertoires in cytomegalovirus infection. MiXCR, run by TCRdb on the reads, gives a single entry per CDR3 protein. The data show a few hundred thousand distinct CDR3 sequences, roughly 43% seen once. No cognate antigen is known for these TCRs. Sequencing used cultured PBMCs, obtained from culture after CMV antigen stimulation. These receptors were collected from a human donor in good health (CMV status not recorded). Some clones in this sample may be carry-over from other donors' samples.

This clonotype was seen only a few times. The rearrangement joins TRBV7-9 to TRBJ1-1; D is unresolved. V lost 3 bases and J 3 bases, leaving 11 bases between the germline ends. Germline V gene data show CDR1 as SEHNR and CDR2 as FQNEAQ (reference sequence). The CDR3 has 14 amino acids. CDR3 loop: CASSLYDRDTEAFF. The CDR3 DNA reads TGTGCCAGCAGCTTGTACGATAGGGACACTGAAGCTTTCTTT.

This clonotype was picked up a small number of times. The chain employs TRBV6-5 and TRBJ2-2; 8 bases agree with TRBD2. The germline gives CDR1 MNHEY, CDR2 SVGAGI. V shed 8 bases, J shed 4 bases, and the junction held 9 bases outside the gene matches. The CDR3 is 15 residues long. The CDR3 sequence is CASAYSGVGTGELFF. The CDR3, as DNA: TGTGCCAGCGCCTATAGCGGGGTAGGCACCGGGGAGCTGTTTTTT.

This clonotype was found a few times. The V call is TRBV7-2, the J call TRBJ2-5; 11 positions agree with TRBD1. This CDR3 comprises 15 residues. Trimming cost V 5 bases and J 0 bases; bases outside gene matches: 2. In germline, CDR1 is SGHTA, CDR2 FQGNSA. Here the CDR3 DNA reads TGTGCCAGCAGCAGGACAGGGGGCTACCAAGAGACCCAGTACTTC. It translates to CASSRTGGYQETQYF.

This clonotype was found a few times. The gene calls are TRBV7-9 and TRBJ2-7, with D possibly matching TRBD1 (7 bases). The ends were cut back, 5 bases at V and 3 bases at J, with 17 bases in the middle. Germline V lookup: CDR1 SEHNR, CDR2 FQNEAQ (reference sequence). This CDR3 contains 15 residues. The CDR3 DNA is TGTGCCAGCAGCGAAGGGTACAGGGGACTCTACGAGCAGTACTTC. Translation: CASSEGYRGLYEQYF.

The chain couples TRBV6-2 or TRBV6-3 to TRBJ2-1, with D unresolved. The CDR3 runs 14 residues. Trimming stripped 2 bases from V and 5 bases from J, with 10 bases between. CDR1 and CDR2 from the germline V gene are MNHEY and SVGEGT. The DNA of the CDR3 is TGTGCCAGCAGTTACGGCCTCACTCACAATGAGCAGTTCTTC. Its translation: CASSYGLTHNEQFF.

This clonotype was counted only a few times. The chain uses TRBV7-2 and TRBJ2-5; D possibly uses TRBD1 or TRBD2 (5 bases each). This CDR3 region has 15 residues. CDR1 is SGHTA and CDR2 is FQGNSA in the germline V gene. V was trimmed by 4 bases and J by 4 bases, leaving 16 bases between them. The chain's CDR3 is CASSSRGPSGETQYF. The CDR3 DNA follows: TGTGCCAGCAGCTCTCGGGGCCCGTCCGGAGAGACCCAGTACTTC.

The chain links TRBV6-6 to TRBJ1-1; 7 bases are shared with TRBD1. After removal of 6 bases from V and 3 bases from J, the junction contained 10 bases not matched to a gene. The CDR3 extends over 15 amino acids. Germline V gene data show CDR1 as MNHNY and CDR2 as SVGAGI (reference sequence). In DNA, the CDR3 is TGTGCCAGCAGACACAGGGGTTTATTCGACACTGAAGCTTTCTTT. This translates into CASRHRGLFDTEAFF.

The rearrangement uses TRBV7-9 and TRBJ2-5, with 7 bases lining up with TRBD2. This CDR3 region has 16 residues. The ends lost 1 base at V and 2 bases at J; junction bases unmatched: 7. Germline V gene data show CDR1 as SEHNR and CDR2 as FQNEAQ (reference sequence). This CDR3 reads CASSLGLADVQETQYF. The DNA for the CDR3 is TGTGCCAGCAGCTTAGGGCTAGCGGACGTACAAGAGACCCAGTACTTC.

The chain has TRBV20-1 and TRBJ2-1; D gene uncertain. V was pared by 0 bases and J by 7 bases, with 13 bases between. The CDR3 contains 14 residues. The germline gives CDR1 DFQATT, CDR2 SNEGSKA (reference sequence). The CDR3: CSARDVGYLNEQFF. The CDR3 DNA reads TGCAGTGCTAGAGATGTGGGCTATCTAAATGAGCAGTTCTTC.

The chain uses TRBV5-6 and TRBJ2-1, with 7 nucleotides matching TRBD1. The CDR3 loop spans 15 amino acids. Per the germline V gene, CDR1 is SGHDT and CDR2 is YYEEEE. The trim removed 2 bases at V and 7 bases at J, leaving 9 bases unmatched. The CDR3 loop is CASSFSTGQGNEQFF. CDR3 DNA sequence: TGTGCCAGCAGCTTCTCGACAGGGCAGGGGAATGAGCAGTTCTTC.

Written as DNA, the CDR3 is TGTGCCAGCAGCTTAACGTTCGGGGGAAGGCGGGACACCATATATTTT. Amino acid sequence: CASSLTFGGRRDTIYF. The chain joins TRBV7-2 to TRBJ1-3; D is possibly TRBD1 (5 bases). V lost 2 bases, J lost 8 bases, and 19 bases lay in between. Germline assignment: CDR1 SGHTA and CDR2 FQGNSA. The CDR3 is 16 residues long.

The genes are TRBV6-2 or TRBV6-3 and TRBJ2-6; 8 nucleotides agree with TRBD2. V was pared by 0 bases and J by 0 bases, with 19 bases of the junction left unmatched. CDR1 is MNHEY, CDR2 SVGEGT, per germline. The CDR3 is made up of 23 amino acids. CDR3 bases: TGTGCCAGCAGTTACTCAGGACTAGCAAGAATATCGGTCTCTCTCTCTGGGGCCAACGTCCTGACTTTC. Translation gives CASSYSGLARISVSLSGANVLTF.

This clonotype turned up a few times. The chain combines TRBV20-1 with TRBJ2-1, with D unresolved. V dropped 3 bases and J dropped 5 bases, with 14 bases sitting between them. This CDR3 is built from 14 residues. Germline values: CDR1 DFQATT, CDR2 SNEGSKA (reference sequence). CDR3 bases: TGCAGTGCTAGTAGTTATGGTGGAAACAATGAGCAGTTCTTC. Encoded protein: CSASSYGGNNEQFF.

This rearrangement joins TRBV6-8 to TRBJ2-3; no clear D gene. CDR1 MNHGY and CDR2 SAAAGT come from the germline V gene. CDR3 length: 13 amino acids. Trimming pared 10 bases from V and 0 bases from J, leaving 11 bases between. The CDR3 here is CATGAGSTDTQYF. The CDR3 DNA sequence: TGTGCCACGGGCGCCGGAAGCACAGATACGCAGTATTTT.

The rearrangement uses TRBV7-2 and TRBJ1-2; D uncertain. The length of the CDR3 is 12 residues. V was trimmed by 5 bases and J by 8 bases, leaving 12 bases between them. The germline CDR1 and CDR2 sequences are SGHTA and FQGNSA. The CDR3 DNA reads TGTGCCAGCAGCCCACGCAGCGGGGGCTACACCTTC. This codes for CASSPRSGGYTF.

The rearrangement uses TRBV7-9 and TRBJ1-4, with 8 bases that match TRBD1. V was pared by 5 bases and J by 10 bases, with 9 bases of the junction left unmatched. The CDR3 runs 14 residues. Germline lookup yields CDR1 SEHNR and CDR2 FQNEAQ (reference sequence). CDR3 in DNA: TGTGCCAGCAGCATGACAGGGGATGGCGGAAAACTGTTTTTT. As protein: CASSMTGDGGKLFF.

The chain combines TRBV4-1 with TRBJ2-5; D is tentatively TRBD1 or TRBD2 (5 bases each). CDR1 is MGHRA, CDR2 YSYEKL, per germline. This CDR3 has 15 amino acids. Trimming stripped 5 bases from V and 9 bases from J, with 22 bases between. CDR3 amino acids: CASSDPTGPLLAQYF. The CDR3 bases are TGCGCCAGCAGCGACCCGACGGGACCCCTTCTAGCCCAGTACTTC.

V and J are TRBV6-5 and TRBJ1-1; TRBD1 might be the D (5 bases). The CDR3 is 16 amino acids. The germline gives CDR1 MNHEY, CDR2 SVGAGI. The V gene lost 5 bases and the J gene lost 3 bases, with 19 bases spanning the gap. The CDR3 spells CASSDPGGIVDTEAFF. The CDR3 DNA reads as TGTGCCAGCAGTGATCCGGGGGGGATTGTGGACACTGAAGCTTTCTTT.

The chain uses TRBV9 and TRBJ2-5, with 8 bases fitting TRBD2. The CDR3 sequence is 15 residues long. V gave up 0 bases and J gave up 5 bases; unmatched junction bases: 6. CDR1 and CDR2 (germline): SGDLS, YYNGEE. Here the CDR3 reads CASSVEAGGLETQYF. The CDR3 coding sequence is TGTGCCAGCAGCGTAGAGGCGGGAGGTTTGGAGACCCAGTACTTC.

The rearrangement links TRBV11-2 to TRBJ2-7; TRBD2 matches 7 bases. Unmatched junction bases numbered 8, after V lost 5 bases and J lost 4 bases. This CDR3 has 14 residues. The germline V gene has CDR1 SGHAT and CDR2 FQNNGV. CDR3 in DNA: TGTGCCAGCAGCCTTTGGGGCGGGGGTTACGAGCAGTACTTC. Translated, it gives CASSLWGGGYEQYF.

V is TRBV15 and J is TRBJ2-7; 7 bases agree with TRBD1. The CDR3 totals 15 residues. V was clipped by 3 bases and J by 2 bases; unmatched bases: 7. Germline values: CDR1 LNHNV, CDR2 YYDKDF (reference sequence). The CDR3 sequence: CATSRGDSQTYEQYF. Here the CDR3 DNA reads TGTGCCACCAGCAGGGGGGACAGCCAGACCTACGAGCAGTACTTC.

This clonotype was picked up a small number of times. This chain links TRBV12-3 or TRBV12-4 with TRBJ2-3; TRBD2 matches at 8 bases. After removal of 5 bases from V and 3 bases from J, the junction contained 7 bases not matched to a gene. The CDR3 length is 15 residues. Here the CDR3 DNA reads TGTGCCAGCAGTGAGCGGGAGTTTGGGACAGATACGCAGTATTTT. This gives the protein CASSEREFGTDTQYF.

The J gene is TRBJ1-2, the V gene TRBV12-5; D gene ambiguous. The ends were cut back, 6 bases at V and 0 bases at J, with 11 bases in the middle. Germline V gene lookup returns CDR1 LGHNT and CDR2 FRNRAP. The CDR3 consists of 14 residues. The CDR3 coding sequence is TGTGCTAGTGGATCGGACGGAGCTAACTATGGCTACACCTTC. Amino acids: CASGSDGANYGYTF. Complete variable domain (other parts from reference TRBV12-5 and TRBJ1-2): DARVTQTPRHKVTEMGQEVTMRCQPILGHNTVFWYRQTMMQGLELLAYFRNRAPLDDSGMPKDRFSAEMPDATLATLKIQPSEPRDSAVYFCASGSDGANYGYTFGSGTRLTVV.

This chain uses TRBV11-2 with TRBJ2-1; the match to TRBD2 covers 10 bases. The germline V gene has CDR1 SGHAT and CDR2 FQNNGV. V gave up 1 base and J gave up 10 bases; unmatched junction bases: 4. This CDR3 region has 14 residues. For the CDR3, the DNA is TGTGCCAGCAGCTTAGCCCTAGCGGGAGACGAGCAGTTCTTC. Protein product: CASSLALAGDEQFF. The full variable domain, completed using reference TRBV11-2 and TRBJ2-1, is EAGVAQSPRYKIIEKRQSVAFWCNPISGHATLYWYQQILGQGPKLLIQFQNNGVVDDSQLPKDRFSAERLKGVDSTLKIQPAKLEDSAVYLCASSLALAGDEQFFGPGTRLTVL.

This rearrangement joins TRBV20-1 to TRBJ1-2; D possibly corresponds to TRBD1 (5 bases). Germline CDR1 reads DFQATT; CDR2 reads SNEGSKA (reference sequence). This CDR3 has 13 residues. V lost 1 base and J lost 6, with 12 bases in between. In DNA, the CDR3 is TGCAGTGCTAGAGCCCCCGGGGGGAATGGCTACACCTTC. It yields the protein CSARAPGGNGYTF.

The chain is built from TRBV7-6 and TRBJ2-1; 9 positions agree with TRBD1. CDR1 is SGHVS and CDR2 is FNYEAQ in the germline V gene. The V segment lost 4 bases and the J segment 5 bases; nucleotides outside the gene matches: 6. This CDR3 is built from 15 residues. CDR3 nucleotides: TGTGCCAGCAGCTCACAGGGGGCCCGGGACAATGAGCAGTTCTTC. Encoded protein: CASSSQGARDNEQFF.